This TCR beta chain was sequenced in a study of blood T cell repertoires in COVID-19. For the study at large: The United States, Italy and Spain were the sources of the acute and convalescent COVID-19 samples.

Per the authors' pipeline: Amplification from reference gene primers served as the basis for estimated nucleated cell counts. Produced via immunoSEQ multiplex PCR; TCRdb's table is partial and in-frame only. V and J calls and clone size are copied from that table; D and trimming were computed from the DNA. The top ten clones hold 35% to 40% of a sample with nearly 80,000 clones, approximately 82% of them seen once. With V trimmed by 1 base and J by 8 bases, 7 bases remained unmatched. This CDR3 has 15 residues. Germline V gene lookup returns CDR1 SGHAT and CDR2 FQNNGV. The sequence was obtained from an older woman with acute or convalescent COVID-19. Sequencing used peripheral blood. The chain carries TRBV11-2 and TRBJ2-3, with 9 positions matching TRBD2. The CDR3 DNA reads as TGTGCCAGCAGCTTAGCCGGGCGGGAGGGCCCTACGCAGTATTTT. It specifies CASSLAGREGPTQYF.